The 17 T cell receptor beta chains listed next were all sequenced from one sample in a study of graft-versus-host responses after intestinal transplantation. Libraries were prepared by immunoSEQ multiplex PCR; TCRdb keeps only in-frame clonotypes and omits some of them. The repertoire holds 20,000 to 25,000 clones, with approximately 33% as singletons. The researchers put some 200,000 CFSE-labeled responder cells into plates with some 200,000 irradiated, violet-dye-labeled stimulator cells. The sequencing used alloreactive CD8+ T cells from a mixed lymphocyte reaction culture, collected before intestinal transplant. The subset was: CFSE-low proliferating T cells sorted from roughly six-day pre-transplant mixed lymphocyte reaction (GvH or HvG direction). These receptor sequences come from a human patient who received an intestinal transplant.

Judged by abundance, this clone is medium-sized. The CDR3 loop reads CASSLAWAGGYNEQFF. CDR3 sequence (DNA): TGTGCCAGCAGCTTAGCTTGGGCGGGGGGGTACAATGAGCAGTTCTTC. The V and J genes are TRBV11-1 and TRBJ2-1; 9 positions agree with TRBD2. Germline V gene lookup returns CDR1 SGHAT and CDR2 FQDESV (reference sequence). Trimming took 0 bases from V and 4 from J; bases not matched to a gene: 4. This CDR3 comprises 16 residues.

This clone showed up just a few times. The chain joins TRBV6-5 to TRBJ2-3; no firm D call. This CDR3 has 13 residues. Germline V gives CDR1 MNHEY, CDR2 SVGAGI. The ends were cut back, 0 bases at V and 4 bases at J, with 5 bases in the middle. The chain's CDR3 is CASSYSVADTQYF. The CDR3 coding sequence is TGTGCCAGCAGTTACTCGGTCGCAGATACGCAGTATTTT.

The chain carries TRBV27 and TRBJ2-7; tentative D call: TRBD1 (6 bases). This CDR3 is built from 12 residues. CDR1 and CDR2 from the germline V gene are MNHEY and SMNVEV (reference sequence). Trimming took 10 bases from V and 5 from J, leaving 15 bases between them. This chain's CDR3 is CATQGPLHEQYF. CDR3 nucleotides: TGTGCCACCCAGGGGCCGCTCCACGAGCAGTACTTC.

In the case of this clone: Sequence at one end of the junction differs from germline and may be a read error. V usage is TRBV2 and J usage is TRBJ1-6, with TRBD1 matching 9 bases. The CDR3 spans 14 residues. Germline V gives CDR1 SNHLY, CDR2 FYNNEI. The DNA of the CDR3 is TGTGCCAGCCTACCGGGACAGGGTAATTCACCCCCCCATTTT. Residues: CASLPGQGNSPPHF.

This clone counts as medium-sized (0.01 to 0.1%). This chain links TRBV9 with TRBJ2-2; TRBD2 is a possible D gene (5 bases). Between the trimmed V and J ends, which lost 6 bases and 5 bases, there was a span of 23 bases. From germline, CDR1 is SGDLS and CDR2 YYNGEE. CDR3 size: 17 residues. The CDR3 reads CASNGRTSQPRTGELFF. Written as DNA, the CDR3 is TGTGCCAGCAACGGAAGGACTTCACAACCTCGAACCGGGGAGCTGTTTTTT.

The chain carries TRBV5-1 and TRBJ1-2; tentative D call: TRBD1 (5 bases). Germline V CDR1 and CDR2: SGHRS, YFSETQ. V was cut by 4 bases and J by 3 bases, with 16 bases left in between. The CDR3 has 15 amino acids. This CDR3 is CASSPNRGRDYGYTF. CDR3 nucleotides: TGCGCCAGCAGCCCGAACCGGGGCCGCGACTATGGCTACACCTTC.

Concerning this clone: This may stem from a read error, because a much larger clone lies one nucleotide away. Other DNA variants within this sample encode the same CDR3. CDR3 region: CASSQDSGLVYNEQFF. The CDR3 DNA follows: TGTGCCAGCAGCCAAGATTCGGGGTTGGTATACAATGAGCAGTTCTTC. The rearrangement uses TRBV4-2 and TRBJ2-1, with D maybe TRBD2 (5 bases). The CDR3 sequence is 16 residues long. Germline lookup yields CDR1 LGHNA and CDR2 YNFKEQ. V lost 0 bases to trimming and J lost 4 bases, with 13 bases between them.

The rearrangement uses TRBV13 and TRBJ2-7; 8 bases are a match to TRBD1. This CDR3 is 14 amino acids long. With 0 bases clipped from V and 6 bases from J, the junction kept 4 bases outside the gene matches. In germline, CDR1 is PRHDT, CDR2 FYEKMQ (reference sequence). The CDR3 nucleotides are TGTGCCAGCAGCTTAGGTGGACAGGGAGGCGAGCAGTACTTC. Amino acid sequence: CASSLGGQGGEQYF.

The sample holds a few counts of this clone. V usage is TRBV6-5 and J usage is TRBJ1-6, with 9 nucleotides matching TRBD1. This CDR3 comprises 15 residues. Germline V gene sequence: CDR1 MNHEY, CDR2 SVGAGI. With 3 bases clipped from V and 9 bases from J, the junction kept 6 bases outside the gene matches. DNA for the CDR3: TGTGCCAGCAGTTATTCTCGACAGGGGGGTTCACCCCTCCACTTT. Amino acid sequence: CASSYSRQGGSPLHF.

This clone is categorized as medium-sized. This rearrangement joins TRBV5-1 to TRBJ1-2, with D unresolved. Looked up from germline, CDR1 is SGHRS and CDR2 is YFSETQ. CDR3 length: 14 residues. Trimming pared 4 bases from V and 5 bases from J, leaving 15 bases between. The CDR3 sequence is CASSLGAEGYGYTF. In DNA, the CDR3 is TGCGCCAGCAGCCTAGGCGCTGAGGGTTATGGCTACACCTTC.

The V gene is TRBV6-1, the J gene TRBJ2-7, with D perhaps TRBD1 (6 bases). V lost 6 bases and J 2 bases, leaving 11 bases between the germline ends. Germline V gene data show CDR1 as MNHNS and CDR2 as SASEGT. This CDR3 has 13 residues. As DNA, the CDR3 is TGTGCCAGCAGCCACGGGGACACCTACGAGCAGTACTTC. As protein: CASSHGDTYEQYF.

This clone has a handful of counts. The CDR3 here is CASSPGWRGYYNEQFF. DNA of the CDR3: TGTGCCAGCAGTCCGGGGTGGCGGGGATACTACAATGAGCAGTTCTTC. The J gene is TRBJ2-1, the V gene TRBV27; D possibly corresponds to TRBD2 (6 bases). The CDR3 is made up of 16 amino acids. Germline CDR1 MNHEY, CDR2 SMNVEV (reference sequence). V lost 5 bases, J lost 3 bases, and 17 bases lay in between.

The chain employs TRBV4-1 and TRBJ2-5; D may be TRBD1 (6 bases). This CDR3 region has 14 residues. The germline V gene encodes CDR1 MGHRA and CDR2 YSYEKL. The V end lost 5 bases, the J end lost 1 base, and 11 bases lay between the germline ends. CDR3: CASSTGQFQETQYF. The DNA for the CDR3 is TGCGCCAGCAGCACCGGACAGTTCCAAGAGACCCAGTACTTC.

Within the sample, this clone is medium-sized. The V gene is TRBV19, the J gene TRBJ2-7; TRBD1 matches 9 bases. V gave up 3 bases and J gave up 1 base; unmatched junction bases: 1. Germline V lookup: CDR1 LNHDA, CDR2 SQIVND (reference sequence). The CDR3 runs 14 residues. This chain's CDR3 is CASSMGTGSYEQYF. The CDR3 bases are TGTGCCAGTAGTATGGGGACAGGGTCCTACGAGCAGTACTTC.

This rearrangement joins TRBV28 to TRBJ1-3; D is unclear. Germline CDR1 is MDHEN and CDR2 is SYDVKM. This CDR3 has 13 residues. V lost 3 bases and J lost 9, with 12 bases in between. For the CDR3, the DNA is TGTGCCAGCAGTTTCTTGGTTAGCGGCACCATATATTTT. The encoded protein is CASSFLVSGTIYF.

The chain carries TRBV7-6 and TRBJ2-5; tentative D call: TRBD2 (5 bases). Germline CDR1 reads SGHVS; CDR2 reads FNYEAQ. The CDR3 is made up of 14 amino acids. Trimming cost V 5 bases and J 3 bases, with 13 bases left between them. The CDR3 protein is CASSMHREEETQYF. The CDR3 DNA is TGTGCCAGCAGCATGCACCGGGAAGAAGAGACCCAGTACTTC.

In this sample, this clone turned up a few times. This chain joins TRBV11-2 and TRBJ2-7; D is undetermined. This CDR3 has 14 amino acids. Looked up from germline, CDR1 is SGHAT and CDR2 is FQNNGV. Trimming removed 0 bases at V and 5 bases at J, with 11 bases between. The CDR3 DNA sequence: TGTGCCAGCAGCTTAGACTCCCCGTACGACGAGCAGTACTTC. Its protein product is CASSLDSPYDEQYF.